The 2 T cell receptor beta chains listed next were all sequenced from one sample in a study of cytomegalovirus exposure and HLA in healthy donors. The study ran its PCR with 60 Vbeta and 13 Jbeta primers. Profiled with immunoSEQ multiplex PCR; TCRdb holds only in-frame clones, not every one. This repertoire shows 130,000 to 150,000 clones, about 78% found once; its top ten account for 6.8%. The source material was PBMCs. Receptor source: a man aged 40-49 years in good health and CMV-seropositive.

V usage is TRBV28 and J usage is TRBJ2-6, with 7 bases fitting TRBD1. The CDR3 totals 18 residues. V shed 4 bases and J 0 bases; nucleotides not matched to a gene: 9. Germline CDR1 is MDHEN and CDR2 is SYDVKM. CDR3 in amino acids: CASSSPRGGISGANVLTF. Here the CDR3 DNA reads TGTGCCAGCAGTTCCCCCAGAGGGGGCATCTCTGGGGCCAACGTCCTGACTTTC.

The chain has TRBV28 and TRBJ2-1; D might be TRBD2 (6 bases). The CDR3 has 15 amino acids. Looked up from germline, CDR1 is MDHEN and CDR2 is SYDVKM. Trimming pared 6 bases from V and 4 bases from J, leaving 16 bases between. The CDR3 DNA follows: TGTGCCAGCAGCAAAATTGGGAGGTCTTACAATGAGCAGTTCTTC. Translation: CASSKIGRSYNEQFF.